These T cell receptor beta chains were read from a single sample in a study of CD8 T cells in Susac syndrome. TCRdb reanalysed the immunoSEQ multiplex PCR reads using MiXCR and keeps one entry per CDR3 protein. The table lists roughly 300,000 distinct CDR3 sequences, roughly 85% of them singletons, with 0.095% to 0.14% in the top ten. Sequencing used CD8+ T cells from PBMCs. These receptors all come from a human donor with multiple sclerosis. The CDR3 runs from the conserved cysteine through the conserved F or W. D genes are given only for firm matches. Clone size is not always given. Where it is, it says once, few, many or a class for expanded clones.

v_gene	j_gene	d_gene	abundance	CDR3aa	CDR3nt
TRBV5-6	TRBJ2-5	TRBD2	NA	CASSGTSQETQYF	TGTGCCAGCAGCGGGACTAGTCAAGAGACCCAGTACTTC
TRBV12-3/TRBV12-4	TRBJ1-2	NA	NA	CASSPTLVGRVTF	TGTGCCAGCAGCCCCACCCTCGTAGGCAGGGTCACCTTC
TRBV11-2	TRBJ2-4	NA	NA	CASSPEGEGDIQYF	TGTGCCAGCAGTCCCGAGGGAGAGGGGGACATTCAGTACTTC
TRBV27	TRBJ2-7	NA	NA	CASSRGVGAYEQYF	TGTGCCAGCAGTCGTGGGGTCGGAGCCTACGAGCAGTACTTC
TRBV20-1	TRBJ2-2	NA	NA	CSARLPANTGELFF	TGCAGTGCTAGACTCCCCGCGAACACCGGGGAGCTGTTTTTT
TRBV5-6	TRBJ2-7	NA	NA	CASSLGGTPTYEQYF	TGTGCCAGCAGCTTGGGCGGGACACCCACCTACGAGCAGTACTTC
TRBV7-2	TRBJ2-7	NA	few	CASSLGSGPGDEQYF	TGTGCCAGCAGCTTAGGGTCAGGACCCGGGGACGAGCAGTACTTC
TRBV6-5	TRBJ1-5	NA	NA	CASMSGFGQPQHF	TGTGCCAGCATGTCAGGGTTTGGGCAGCCCCAGCATTTT
TRBV6-5	TRBJ2-7	NA	NA	CASSLLPQAEQCF	TGTGCCAGCAGTTTACTCCCCCAGGCCGAGCAGTGCTTC
TRBV19	TRBJ1-1	TRBD1	NA	CASSIVWSRDRLMNTEAFF	TGTGCCAGTAGTATAGTCTGGAGCCGGGACAGGCTAATGAACACTGAAGCTTTCTTT
TRBV10-3	TRBJ2-6	TRBD1	NA	CATTGTGASDLSGANVLTF	TGTGCCACCACCGGGACAGGGGCCTCCGACCTCTCTGGGGCCAACGTCCTGACTTTC
TRBV3-1	TRBJ2-1	TRBD2	NA	CASSWRPGGSYNEQFF	TGTGCCAGCAGCTGGCGTCCGGGGGGCTCCTACAATGAGCAGTTCTTC
TRBV7-9	TRBJ2-5	NA	NA	CASSFGPLQETQYF	TGTGCCAGCAGCTTTGGGCCACTCCAAGAGACCCAGTACTTC
TRBV2	TRBJ2-3	NA	NA	CACPRTSTDTQYF	TGTGCCTGCCCCCGGACGAGCACAGATACGCAGTATTTT
TRBV19	TRBJ1-4	NA	NA	CASSIGTSLGEKLFF	TGTGCCAGTAGTATCGGGACATCTTTGGGTGAAAAACTGTTTTTT
TRBV5-5	TRBJ2-3	NA	NA	CASSFFGETDTQYF	TGTGCCAGCAGCTTTTTTGGTGAGACAGATACGCAGTATTTT
TRBV19	TRBJ2-7	TRBD2	NA	CASSIFLAGGSEQYF	TGTGCCAGTAGTATATTCCTAGCGGGAGGAAGCGAGCAGTACTTC
TRBV27	TRBJ2-5	TRBD2	NA	CASSFLTSGYQETQYF	TGTGCCAGCAGTTTTCTCACTAGCGGGTACCAAGAGACCCAGTACTTC
TRBV6-5	TRBJ2-1	NA	NA	CASSRGSGGEQFF	TGTGCCAGCAGTCGGGGATCCGGGGGCGAGCAGTTCTTC
TRBV5-1	TRBJ1-1	NA	NA	CASSNRAMSTEAFF	TGCGCCAGCAGCAACAGGGCGATGAGCACTGAAGCTTTCTTT
TRBV30	TRBJ2-1	TRBD2	NA	CAWGGLRIYNEQFF	TGTGCCTGGGGGGGACTACGAATCTACAATGAGCAGTTCTTC
TRBV5-1	TRBJ2-5	TRBD2	NA	CASSWPRSGRAFETQYF	TGCGCCAGCAGCTGGCCGAGGAGCGGGAGGGCCTTTGAGACCCAGTACTTC
TRBV4-1	TRBJ2-3	TRBD1	NA	CASSQGTRDRGADTQYF	TGCGCCAGCAGCCAAGGCACCCGGGACAGGGGGGCAGATACGCAGTATTTT
TRBV11-3	TRBJ2-7	TRBD2	NA	CAPPGTSLYEQYF	TGTGCCCCCCCCGGGACTAGTCTCTACGAGCAGTACTTC
TRBV29-1	TRBJ2-1	NA	NA	CSVDASFDSYNEQFF	TGCAGCGTTGACGCCTCCTTCGACTCCTACAATGAGCAGTTCTTC
TRBV30	TRBJ2-1	TRBD2	NA	CAGTSGRREQFF	TGTGCTGGGACTAGCGGGAGACGGGAGCAGTTCTTC
TRBV27	TRBJ1-1	NA	NA	CASTRAPNTEAFF	TGTGCCAGCACCCGGGCTCCGAACACTGAAGCTTTCTTT
TRBV24-1	TRBJ2-1	TRBD1	NA	CATSDLGQDYNEQFF	TGTGCCACCAGTGATTTAGGACAGGACTACAATGAGCAGTTCTTC
TRBV5-4	TRBJ2-6	NA	NA	CASEGANVLTF	TGTGCCAGTGAAGGGGCCAACGTCCTGACTTTC
TRBV4-1	TRBJ2-6	NA	NA	CASSQVSGGSGANVLTF	TGCGCCAGCAGCCAAGTGTCAGGAGGCTCTGGGGCCAACGTCCTGACTTTC
TRBV9	TRBJ2-2	NA	NA	CASSVGQTNTGELFF	TGTGCCAGCAGCGTAGGACAGACGAACACCGGGGAGCTGTTTTTT
TRBV2	TRBJ1-4	NA	NA	CASSEAIGPREEKLFF	TGTGCCAGCAGTGAAGCAATCGGGCCGAGGGAGGAAAAACTGTTTTTT
TRBV7-9	TRBJ2-7	NA	NA	CASSLGGLYF	TGTGCCAGCAGCTTAGGGGGGTTGTACTTC
TRBV11-2	TRBJ2-2	NA	NA	CATQGGRAGELFF	TGTGCCACCCAGGGGGGGAGGGCCGGGGAGCTGTTTTTT
TRBV19	TRBJ2-3	NA	NA	CASSLYGRPGSTDTQYF	TGTGCCAGTAGTCTCTACGGAAGGCCGGGTAGCACAGATACGCAGTATTTT
TRBV6-5	TRBJ2-7	NA	NA	CASSYGAATSYEQYF	TGTGCCAGCAGTTACGGGGCAGCTACCTCCTACGAGCAGTACTTC
TRBV5-4	TRBJ1-2	TRBD1	NA	CASRSGTGDYGYTF	TGTGCCAGCAGGTCCGGGACAGGAGACTATGGCTACACCTTC
TRBV12-3/TRBV12-4	TRBJ2-3	TRBD1	NA	CASSGGQGRVDTQYF	TGTGCCAGCAGTGGCGGACAGGGAAGGGTAGATACGCAGTATTTT
TRBV12-3/TRBV12-4	TRBJ1-2	TRBD1	NA	CASSKLGTGDGVYGYTF	TGTGCCAGCAGTAAATTAGGGACAGGGGATGGGGTGTATGGCTACACCTTC
TRBV7-9	TRBJ1-2	NA	NA	CASSLEVDGYTF	TGTGCCAGCAGCTTAGAAGTAGATGGCTACACCTTC
TRBV7-9	TRBJ2-2	NA	NA	CAAARGGHANTGELFF	TGTGCCGCAGCGAGGGGCGGCCACGCGAACACCGGGGAGCTGTTTTTT
TRBV28	TRBJ1-2	NA	NA	CASSSLGGEGYTF	TGTGCCAGCAGTTCCCTCGGAGGGGAAGGCTACACCTTC
TRBV6-5	TRBJ2-7	TRBD2	NA	CASSYSILAGGTHYEQYF	TGTGCCAGCAGTTACTCGATTCTGGCGGGAGGAACCCACTACGAGCAGTACTTC
TRBV9	TRBJ2-1	NA	NA	CASSGRVREQFF	TGTGCCAGCAGCGGGAGGGTTAGGGAGCAGTTCTTC
TRBV29-1	TRBJ1-1	NA	NA	CSVDAGLNTEAFF	TGCAGCGTTGATGCAGGCCTGAACACTGAAGCTTTCTTT